Each of the 22 T cell receptor beta chains below was sequenced from the same sample in a study of T cells after yellow fever vaccination. TCRdb re-derived calls from the 5' RACE reads in MiXCR, one entry per CDR3 protein. The sample lists around 360,000 distinct CDR3 sequences; 11% were seen once. The material was PBMCs, obtained on the day of the first yellow fever vaccination. The receptors here all came from a man aged 18-30 years who received the YFV17D yellow fever vaccine.

This clonotype was picked up a small number of times. The chain combines TRBV20-1 with TRBJ2-7; D may match TRBD1 or TRBD2 (6 bases each). The CDR3 has 17 amino acids. Germline CDR1 is DFQATT and CDR2 is SNEGSKA (reference sequence). V lost 6 bases and J lost 3, with 27 bases in between. The CDR3 coding sequence is TGCAGTGCCCCAACCACCAAGGAGGGGGTCTCGGGCTACGAGCAGTACGTC. Protein: CSAPTTKEGVSGYEQYV.

This chain connects TRBV6-2 or TRBV6-3 to TRBJ2-5; tentatively, D is TRBD2 (7 bases). Trimming took 2 bases from V and 1 from J, leaving 8 bases between them. The CDR3 loop spans 14 amino acids. The germline CDR1 and CDR2 sequences are MNHEY and SVGEGT. The CDR3 sequence: CASSYRGAQETQYF. The CDR3 nucleotides are TGTGCCAGCAGTTACCGGGGGGCCCAAGAGACCCAGTACTTC.

The chain links TRBV4-2 to TRBJ1-4, with D maybe TRBD1 (6 bases). V shed 0 bases and J shed 13 bases, with 12 bases lying between them. Germline assignment: CDR1 LGHNA and CDR2 YNFKEQ. The CDR3 consists of 13 residues. The CDR3 DNA follows: TGTGCCAGCAGCCAAGAACAGGGATTGGGACTGTTTTTT. It translates to CASSQEQGLGLFF.

This rearrangement joins TRBV7-2 to TRBJ2-7; 7 positions match TRBD1. The CDR3 spans 15 residues. Per germline, CDR1 SGHTA and CDR2 FQGNSA. J was trimmed by 0 bases and V by 5 bases; bases with no gene match: 7. The CDR3 region is CASSPGQESSYEQYV. The DNA for the CDR3 is TGTGCCAGCAGCCCTGGACAGGAAAGCTCCTACGAGCAGTACGTC.

This clonotype was seen a few times. The chain employs TRBV4-1 and TRBJ2-5; TRBD1 is a possible D gene (5 bases). V gave up 4 bases and J gave up 5 bases, with 14 bases separating them. Germline assignment: CDR1 MGHRA and CDR2 YSYEKL. The CDR3 covers 14 residues. The CDR3 loop is CASSLPQAGETQYF. The DNA of the CDR3 is TGCGCCAGCAGCCTCCCACAGGCCGGGGAGACCCAGTACTTC.

This clonotype has more than one count but fewer than ten. This chain uses TRBV7-2 with TRBJ2-3; either TRBD1 or TRBD2 may fit D (6 bases each). V lost 5 bases and J lost 1, with 16 bases in between. Looked up from germline, CDR1 is SGHTA and CDR2 is FQGNSA. The CDR3 is 16 amino acids. The CDR3 sequence: CASSRTGRPRTDTQYF. CDR3 bases: TGTGCCAGCAGCCGAACAGGGAGGCCACGCACAGATACGCAGTATTTT.

This chain uses TRBV29-1 with TRBJ2-7, with 10 bases that match TRBD1. This CDR3 comprises 13 residues. J lost 3 bases, V lost 6 bases, and 5 bases had no gene match. Germline CDR1 reads SQVTM; CDR2 reads ANQGSEA. CDR3 DNA sequence: TGCAGCGTCAAGGGACAGGGGTTCTACGAGCAGTACTTC. Its translation is CSVKGQGFYEQYF.

This clonotype was counted a few times. The chain employs TRBV20-1 and TRBJ2-3, with D possibly being TRBD1 (6 bases). The CDR3 loop spans 16 amino acids. The V gene lost 0 bases and the J gene lost 0 bases, with 13 bases spanning the gap. Germline V gene sequence: CDR1 DFQATT, CDR2 SNEGSKA (reference sequence). Here the CDR3 DNA reads TGCAGTGCTAGAGATTGGGGACACCATAGCACAGATACGCAGTATTTT. It codes for CSARDWGHHSTDTQYF.

The rearrangement links TRBV7-8 to TRBJ2-5; maybe TRBD2 (6 bases). The CDR3 length is 14 residues. The V gene's germline CDR1 is SGHVS and CDR2 FQNEAQ. V lost 2 bases and J 5 bases, leaving 12 bases between the germline ends. The CDR3 here is CASSLTTGGETQYF. CDR3 in DNA: TGTGCCAGCAGCTTAACCACAGGAGGGGAGACCCAGTACTTC. The variable domain in full, with the rest retrieved from reference TRBV7-8 and TRBJ2-5, is GAGVSQSPRYKVAKRGQDVALRCDPISGHVSLFWYQQALGQGPEFLTYFQNEAQLDKSGLPSDRFFAERPEGSVSTLKIQRTQQEDSAVYLCASSLTTGGETQYFGPGTRLLVL.

This clonotype showed up just a few times. The chain is built from TRBV4-1 and TRBJ2-1; D possibly corresponds to TRBD1 (6 bases). Trimming took off 0 bases at V and 3 bases at J, with 9 bases between the two ends. This CDR3 has 15 amino acids. CDR1 is MGHRA, CDR2 YSYEKL, per germline. As DNA, the CDR3 is TGCGCCAGCAGCCAAGAATTACAGGGCTACAATGAGCAGTTCTTC. It translates to CASSQELQGYNEQFF.

This clonotype showed up just a few times. This chain uses TRBV4-1 with TRBJ2-7; 10 nucleotides line up with TRBD1. V was pared by 0 bases and J by 7 bases, with 12 bases of the junction left unmatched. Germline CDR1 and CDR2: MGHRA and YSYEKL. The CDR3 runs to 17 residues. The CDR3 is CASSQELRGTGDREQYF. CDR3 sequence (DNA): TGCGCCAGCAGCCAAGAATTGCGCGGGACAGGGGATAGGGAGCAGTACTTC.

The chain recombines TRBV9 with TRBJ2-3; TRBD2 is a possible D gene (5 bases). V shed 2 bases and J shed 4 bases, with 11 bases lying between them. The CDR3 is made up of 14 amino acids. CDR1 SGDLS and CDR2 YYNGEE come from the germline V gene. The CDR3 here is CASSVGGWADTQYF. The DNA for the CDR3 is TGTGCCAGCAGCGTGGGCGGGTGGGCAGATACGCAGTATTTT.

This clonotype came up a few times. This chain joins TRBV27 and TRBJ1-2, with D possibly being TRBD1 (5 bases). The CDR3 is 13 residues long. Germline V gives CDR1 MNHEY, CDR2 SMNVEV (reference sequence). V lost 3 bases and J 4 bases, leaving 9 bases between the germline ends. The CDR3 nucleotides are TGTGCCAGCAGTTTGACAGCCAGCTATGGCTACACCTTC. Protein: CASSLTASYGYTF.

The rearrangement joins TRBV12-3 or TRBV12-4 to TRBJ2-2; D might be TRBD1 (6 bases). The CDR3 is 13 amino acids. V lost 8 bases and J lost 7, with 14 bases in between. The CDR3 DNA sequence: TGTGCCAGCGACAGGACAGTGAACGGGGAGCTGTTTTTT. Translated: CASDRTVNGELFF.

This clonotype showed up just a few times. V usage is TRBV29-1 and J usage is TRBJ2-7; maybe TRBD1 (6 bases). With 4 bases removed from V and 1 base from J, the gap between germline ends came to 8 bases. Germline V gene sequence: CDR1 SQVTM, CDR2 ANQGSEA. The CDR3 has 12 residues. The CDR3 DNA reads as TGCAGCGTTGGCACAGGGTCCTACGAGCAGTACTTC. This codes for CSVGTGSYEQYF.

This clonotype was counted between two and nine times. The junction differs from germline at one of its ends, possibly a read error. This CDR3 reads CASIEGGGGQSDTQYF. CDR3 DNA: TGTGCCAGCATTGAAGGTGGCGGGGGTCAGTCAGATACGCAGTATTTT. The chain has TRBV6-1 and TRBJ2-3; 7 bases are shared with TRBD2. This CDR3 has 16 residues. Germline CDR1 is MNHNS and CDR2 is SASEGT.

This clonotype was found many times. The chain combines TRBV5-5 with TRBJ1-5, with D perhaps TRBD1 (5 bases). This CDR3 is built from 15 residues. V lost 1 base and J 1 base, leaving 9 bases between the germline ends. Germline V gene data show CDR1 as SGHKS and CDR2 as YYEKEE (reference sequence). The CDR3 protein is CASSLTGLSNQPQHF. CDR3 in DNA: TGTGCCAGCAGCTTGACGGGGCTGAGCAATCAGCCCCAGCATTTT.

This clonotype was found many times. This sequence joins TRBV10-3 and TRBJ1-1; 11 positions agree with TRBD1. Germline V gene sequence: CDR1 ENHRY, CDR2 SYGVKD. The CDR3 consists of 15 residues. The junction had 3 bases not matched to a gene; V was cut back by 2 bases and J by 4 bases. The CDR3: CAISEPGQGGTEAFF. In nucleotides, the CDR3 is TGTGCCATCAGTGAGCCGGGACAGGGGGGCACTGAAGCTTTCTTT.

A remark on this clonotype: Since the CDR3 does not end with the conserved phenylalanine or tryptophan, this likely comes from a read error. The limits of the CDR3 on the DNA are not certain, so only TCRdb's listed CDR3 is given. V usage is TRBV30 and J usage is TRBJ1-1; TRBD1, the table's D call, lacks a check against the DNA. CDR1 GTSNPN and CDR2 SVGIG come from the germline V gene (reference sequence). The CDR3 length equals 11 residues, ends included. This chain's CDR3 is CAWSVLGVSEV.

V and J are TRBV4-3 and TRBJ2-3; 14 bases line up with TRBD2. The V segment lost 1 base and the J segment 9 bases; nucleotides outside the gene matches: 3. The V gene's germline CDR1 is LGHNA and CDR2 YSLEER. This CDR3 is 15 amino acids long. CDR3 loop: CASSQGLAGGLTQYF. DNA of the CDR3: TGCGCCAGCAGCCAAGGACTAGCGGGGGGGCTGACGCAGTATTTT.

This clonotype appeared many times. The chain carries TRBV7-2 and TRBJ2-7, with TRBD1 identical over 7 bases. Losses at the gene ends were 7 bases for V and 2 bases for J; bases not matched to a gene: 11. The CDR3 has 15 amino acids. Germline V CDR1 and CDR2: SGHTA, FQGNSA. The CDR3 DNA is TGTGCCAGCACCCCCTCACAGGGGACAACCTACGAGCAGTACTTC. The encoded protein is CASTPSQGTTYEQYF.

The CDR3 DNA reads TGTGCCAGCAGCTTTCCGAGCTCCTACGAGCAGTACTTC. It codes for CASSFPSSYEQYF. The V and J genes are TRBV7-8 and TRBJ2-7; D unresolved. V was pared by 3 bases and J by 0 bases, with 6 bases between. The CDR3 covers 13 residues. Germline V gives CDR1 SGHVS, CDR2 FQNEAQ.